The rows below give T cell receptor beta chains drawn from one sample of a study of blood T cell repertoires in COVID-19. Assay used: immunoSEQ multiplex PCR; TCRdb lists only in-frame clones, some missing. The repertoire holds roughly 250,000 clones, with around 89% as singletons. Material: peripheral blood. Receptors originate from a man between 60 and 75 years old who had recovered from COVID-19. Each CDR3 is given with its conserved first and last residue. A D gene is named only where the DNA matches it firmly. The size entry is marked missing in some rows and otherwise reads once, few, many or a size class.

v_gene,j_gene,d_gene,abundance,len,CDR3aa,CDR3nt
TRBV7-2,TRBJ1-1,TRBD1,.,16,CASSIYRGHVNTEAFF,TGTGCCAGCAGCATATACAGGGGGCATGTGAACACTGAAGCTTTCTTT
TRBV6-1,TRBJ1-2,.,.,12,CASSEVNYGYTF,TGTGCCAGCAGTGAAGTAAACTATGGCTACACCTTC
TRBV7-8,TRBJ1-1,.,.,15,CASSPNTGSDTEAFF,TGTGCCAGCAGCCCCAACACAGGGTCGGACACTGAAGCTTTCTTT
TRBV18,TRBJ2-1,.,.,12,CASSSNRDEQFF,TGTGCCAGCTCTTCAAACCGGGATGAGCAGTTCTTC
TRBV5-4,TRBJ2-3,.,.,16,CASSPTTGARTDTQYF,TGTGCCAGCAGCCCCACTACAGGAGCGAGGACAGATACGCAGTATTTT
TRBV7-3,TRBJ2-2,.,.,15,CASSPKTANTGELFF,TGTGCCAGCAGCCCGAAGACAGCGAACACCGGGGAGCTGTTTTTT
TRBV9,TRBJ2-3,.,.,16,CASSVTQGGVGDTQYF,TGTGCCAGCAGCGTCACTCAGGGGGGTGTGGGAGATACGCAGTATTTT
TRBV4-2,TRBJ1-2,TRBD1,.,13,CASSQQGAGGYTF,TGTGCCAGCAGCCAACAGGGGGCAGGAGGCTACACCTTC
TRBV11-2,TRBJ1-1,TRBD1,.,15,CASRPGDRANTEAFF,TGTGCCAGCAGACCTGGGGACAGGGCAAACACTGAAGCTTTCTTT
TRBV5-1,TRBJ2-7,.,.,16,CASSPEAGLISYEQYF,TGCGCCAGCAGCCCTGAGGCAGGGTTGATATCCTACGAGCAGTACTTC
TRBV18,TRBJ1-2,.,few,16,CASSPRSHTQSDGYTF,TGTGCCAGCTCACCACGTAGCCACACACAAAGCGATGGCTACACCTTC
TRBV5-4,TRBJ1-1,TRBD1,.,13,CASRKQGLTEAFF,TGTGCCAGCAGGAAACAGGGGTTGACTGAAGCTTTCTTT
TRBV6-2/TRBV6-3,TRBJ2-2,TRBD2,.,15,CASSYSGGDTGELFF,TGTGCCAGCAGTTACTCGGGGGGGGACACCGGGGAGCTGTTTTTT
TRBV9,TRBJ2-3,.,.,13,CASSVVSADTQYF,TGTGCCAGCAGCGTAGTCTCGGCAGATACGCAGTATTTT
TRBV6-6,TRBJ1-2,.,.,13,CASSYSDSYGYTF,TGTGCCAGCAGTTACTCGGACAGCTATGGCTACACCTTC
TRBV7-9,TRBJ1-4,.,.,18,CASKSGGGPGTSNEKLFF,TGTGCCAGCAAAAGCGGAGGCGGGCCAGGCACCTCTAATGAAAAACTGTTTTTT
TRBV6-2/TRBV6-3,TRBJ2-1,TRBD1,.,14,CASSDRGSSKEQFF,TGTGCCAGCAGTGACAGGGGGTCCAGCAAGGAGCAGTTCTTC
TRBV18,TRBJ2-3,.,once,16,CASSPRVGGGTDTQYF,TGTGCCAGCTCGCCCCGCGTTGGGGGCGGCACAGATACGCAGTATTTT
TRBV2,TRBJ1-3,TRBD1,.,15,CASRWTGGSGNTIYF,TGTGCCAGCAGGTGGACAGGGGGTAGTGGAAACACCATATATTTT
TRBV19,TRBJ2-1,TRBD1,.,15,CASSIRQGAGNEQFF,TGTGCCAGTAGTATCCGGCAGGGGGCAGGGAATGAGCAGTTCTTC
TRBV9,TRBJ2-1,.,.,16,CASSPRSGRTPIEQFF,TGTGCCAGCAGCCCCAGGAGCGGGCGGACACCAATTGAGCAGTTCTTC
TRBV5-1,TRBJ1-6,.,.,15,CASSLDRAGYSPLHF,TGCGCCAGCAGCTTGGACAGGGCGGGTTATTCACCCCTCCACTTT
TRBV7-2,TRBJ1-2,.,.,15,CASSVWGSGFSGYTF,TGTGCCAGCAGCGTCTGGGGTTCAGGGTTTAGTGGCTACACCTTC
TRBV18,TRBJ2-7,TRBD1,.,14,CASSPAQGSYEQYF,TGTGCCAGCTCACCTGCACAGGGGTCCTACGAGCAGTACTTC
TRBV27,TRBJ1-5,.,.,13,CASSLGGDQPQHF,TGTGCCAGCAGTTTGGGGGGTGATCAGCCCCAGCATTTT
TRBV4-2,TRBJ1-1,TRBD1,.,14,CASSGDRENTEAFF,TGTGCCAGCAGCGGGGACAGGGAAAACACTGAAGCTTTCTTT
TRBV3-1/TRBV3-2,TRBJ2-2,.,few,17,CASSQEPTAPNTGELFF,TGTGCCAGCAGCCAGGAACCGACAGCCCCGAACACCGGGGAGCTGTTTTTT
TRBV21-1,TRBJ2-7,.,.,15,CASSNRDKSSYEQYF,TGTGCCAGCAGCAATCGGGACAAGAGCTCCTACGAGCAGTACTTC
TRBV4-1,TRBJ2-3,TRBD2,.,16,CASSHPLAGTLDTQYF,TGCGCCAGCAGCCACCCCCTAGCGGGGACTCTTGATACGCAGTATTTT
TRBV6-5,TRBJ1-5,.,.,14,CASSKEGSSQPQHF,TGTGCCAGCTCGAAGGAGGGGTCTTCACAGCCCCAGCATTTT
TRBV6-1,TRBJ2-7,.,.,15,CASSENRWSSYEQYF,TGTGCCAGCAGTGAAAACCGCTGGAGCTCCTACGAGCAGTACTTC
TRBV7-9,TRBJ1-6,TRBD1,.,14,CASSSGTENSPLHF,TGTGCCAGCAGCTCCGGGACAGAGAATTCACCCCTCCACTTT
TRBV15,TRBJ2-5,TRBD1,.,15,CATSRETGTQETQYF,TGTGCCACCAGCAGGGAGACAGGGACACAAGAGACCCAGTACTTC
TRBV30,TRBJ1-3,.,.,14,CAWEESRSGNTIYF,TGTGCCTGGGAGGAGTCCCGCTCTGGAAACACCATATATTTT
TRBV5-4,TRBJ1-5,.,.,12,CASSSQGQPQHF,TGTGCCAGCAGCTCCCAGGGCCAGCCCCAGCATTTT
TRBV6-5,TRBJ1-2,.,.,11,CAASEGYGYTF,TGTGCCGCCTCGGAGGGCTATGGCTACACCTTC
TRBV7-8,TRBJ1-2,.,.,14,CASSLGGMYYGYTF,TGTGCCAGCAGCTTGGGGGGGATGTACTATGGCTACACCTTC
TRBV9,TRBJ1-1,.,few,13,CASSVWTGTEAFF,TGTGCCAGCAGCGTATGGACGGGGACTGAAGCTTTCTTT
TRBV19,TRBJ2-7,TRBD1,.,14,CASSPDRGVYEQYF,TGTGCCAGTAGTCCGGACAGGGGGGTCTACGAGCAGTACTTC
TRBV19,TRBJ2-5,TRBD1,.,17,CASSIGRGRTIEETQYF,TGTGCCAGTAGTATAGGTAGGGGGCGTACAATTGAAGAGACCCAGTACTTC
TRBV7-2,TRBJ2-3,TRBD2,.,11,CASTGGDTQYF,TGTGCCAGCACCGGGGGGGATACGCAGTATTTT
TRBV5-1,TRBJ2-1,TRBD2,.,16,CASSLNRGGPYNEQFF,TGCGCCAGCAGCTTAAACCGGGGGGGCCCTTACAATGAGCAGTTCTTC
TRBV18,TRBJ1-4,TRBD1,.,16,CASSSDRDRGIEKLFF,TGTGCCAGCTCATCAGACAGGGATCGGGGAATTGAAAAACTGTTTTTT
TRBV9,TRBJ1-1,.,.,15,CASSDLDTKNTEAFF,TGTGCCAGCAGCGACCTGGACACTAAGAACACTGAAGCTTTCTTT
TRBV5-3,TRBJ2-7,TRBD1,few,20,CARSLNRGTGGVQNPYEQYF,TGTGCCAGAAGCTTGAATCGCGGGACAGGGGGCGTTCAAAATCCCTACGAGCAGTACTTC
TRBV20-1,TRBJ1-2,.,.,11,CSARGEGASVF,TGCAGTGCTCGAGGCGAAGGGGCATCGGTCTTC
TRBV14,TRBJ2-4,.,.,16,CASSQDKASPKNIQYF,TGTGCCAGCAGCCAAGATAAGGCTAGCCCCAAAAACATTCAGTACTTC
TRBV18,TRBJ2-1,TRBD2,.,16,CASGRTSGAPYNEQFF,TGTGCCAGCGGCCGGACTAGCGGGGCCCCCTACAATGAGCAGTTCTTC
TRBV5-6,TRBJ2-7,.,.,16,CASSPPAGTLSYEQYF,TGTGCCAGCAGCCCCCCGGCCGGGACACTCTCCTACGAGCAGTACTTC